These 7 T cell receptor beta chains share one sample of origin, sequenced in a study of control samples from healthy donors and cancer patients. The table came from immunoSEQ multiplex PCR; TCRdb's copy has only in-frame clones and leaves some out. The sample yields 85,000 to 95,000 clones, about nine tenths seen once. Sequenced: blood. The receptors here all came from a woman aged 25 to 39 in good health.

The chain is built from TRBV10-3 and TRBJ1-5, with no clear D. Trimming left V 0 bases short and J 5 bases short, with 5 bases between. The CDR3 is made up of 13 amino acids. The germline V gene encodes CDR1 ENHRY and CDR2 SYGVKD. The CDR3: CAISESNYQPQHF. DNA for the CDR3: TGTGCCATCAGTGAGTCGAATTATCAGCCCCAGCATTTT.

V usage is TRBV3-1 (or the pseudogene TRBV3-2) and J usage is TRBJ1-6; D is unresolved. The CDR3 runs to 12 residues. V was trimmed by 0 bases and J by 9 bases, leaving 3 bases between them. Germline CDR1 and CDR2: LGHDT and YNNKEL (reference sequence). CDR3 region: CASSQEGSPLHF. The CDR3, as DNA: TGTGCCAGCAGCCAAGAGGGTTCACCCCTCCACTTT.

The chain couples TRBV5-1 to TRBJ1-4; D not resolved. V lost 4 bases to trimming and J lost 0 bases, with 7 bases between them. CDR3 length: 14 residues. Germline CDR1 SGHRS, CDR2 YFSETQ. The CDR3 coding sequence is TGCGCCAGCAGCCACCGGGCAACTAATGAAAAACTGTTTTTT. Translation: CASSHRATNEKLFF.

The V gene is TRBV11-2, the J gene TRBJ1-5; possibly TRBD1 for D (5 bases). With 1 base removed from V and 2 bases from J, the gap between germline ends came to 12 bases. Germline loops: CDR1 SGHAT, CDR2 FQNNGV. The CDR3 has 16 amino acids. DNA for the CDR3: TGTGCCAGCAGCTTAGGCGACAGCGGCGGCAATCAGCCCCAGCATTTT. Translating it yields CASSLGDSGGNQPQHF.

The rearrangement links TRBV3-1 (or the pseudogene TRBV3-2) to TRBJ2-3, with D tentatively TRBD2 (6 bases). Trimming removed 4 bases at V and 2 bases at J, with 13 bases between. The CDR3 spans 15 residues. The germline V gene has CDR1 LGHDT and CDR2 YNNKEL (reference sequence). The CDR3 nucleotides are TGTGCCAGCAGCCCCGGGACTCAAATCACAGATACGCAGTATTTT. Encoded protein: CASSPGTQITDTQYF.

The V gene is TRBV19, the J gene TRBJ1-5; D unclear. The V and J ends lost 7 bases and 0 bases respectively, with 10 bases between them. The CDR3 has 14 amino acids. Germline V gene sequence: CDR1 LNHDA, CDR2 SQIVND (reference sequence). The CDR3 bases are TGTGCCAGTAACCAGTATGATAGCAATCAGCCCCAGCATTTT. As protein: CASNQYDSNQPQHF.

The chain combines TRBV5-8 with TRBJ2-5, with 7 bases that match TRBD2. Germline V gene lookup returns CDR1 SGHTS and CDR2 YDEGEE. The V gene end was trimmed by 4 bases and the J gene end by 4 bases; junction bases not matched to a gene: 13. The CDR3 runs 16 residues. CDR3: CASSPGGFRAPETQYF. In DNA, the CDR3 is TGTGCCAGCAGCCCGGGGGGATTTAGGGCTCCAGAGACCCAGTACTTC.